This T cell receptor beta chain comes out of a study of blood T cell repertoires in COVID-19. Study-level information: Sample material is recorded as cDNA or gDNA derived from T cells, B-cell-depleted T cells, or PBMCs.

CDR1 is LNHDA and CDR2 is SQIVND in the germline V gene (reference sequence). V lost 1 base and J 7 bases, leaving 19 bases between the germline ends. This CDR3 has 17 amino acids. The data were produced by immunoSEQ multiplex PCR, yet TCRdb's version contains in-frame clones alone and is incomplete. The data contain about 360,000 clones, around 90% of them singletons. This TCR was sampled from a human donor in a cohort sampled during active COVID-19. Sequenced material: peripheral blood. The chain combines TRBV19 with TRBJ2-2; D gene uncertain. The CDR3 bases are TGTGCCAGTAGTATAGTAAGCGATAGAGTTGATGGCGGGGAGCTGTTTTTT. It translates to CASSIVSDRVDGGELFF.